This TCR beta chain was observed in a study of graft-versus-host responses after intestinal transplantation. Study in general: Among the recipients, all got anti-thymocyte globulin induction and then tacrolimus and steroids for around 3 years. Whole-study findings and limits: Peak GvH clone levels in circulation were associated with early post-transplant HvG declines. Recipient marrow showed GvH clones, some seen first in ileum or blood. Clonal ratios of graft-versus-host to host-versus-graft in allografts were high for patients exhibiting graft-donor T cell macrochimerism.

A remark on this clone: The antigen is not known.

Germline CDR1 and CDR2: MNHEY and SVGAGI. The V and J ends lost 5 bases and 8 bases respectively, with 12 bases between them. The CDR3 is made up of 12 amino acids. Produced via immunoSEQ multiplex PCR; TCRdb's table is partial and in-frame only. The data hold 90,000 to 100,000 clones, with roughly 86% observed a single time. The clonotype was recovered from a human patient who received an intestinal transplant, so some T cells may come from the graft donor. The chain couples TRBV6-5 to TRBJ1-2; D not certain. Sequenced material: PBMCs, taken 255 days after intestinal transplant. The CDR3 DNA follows: TGTGCCAGCAGTGAATGGGTTACCGGCTACACCTTC. Residues: CASSEWVTGYTF.